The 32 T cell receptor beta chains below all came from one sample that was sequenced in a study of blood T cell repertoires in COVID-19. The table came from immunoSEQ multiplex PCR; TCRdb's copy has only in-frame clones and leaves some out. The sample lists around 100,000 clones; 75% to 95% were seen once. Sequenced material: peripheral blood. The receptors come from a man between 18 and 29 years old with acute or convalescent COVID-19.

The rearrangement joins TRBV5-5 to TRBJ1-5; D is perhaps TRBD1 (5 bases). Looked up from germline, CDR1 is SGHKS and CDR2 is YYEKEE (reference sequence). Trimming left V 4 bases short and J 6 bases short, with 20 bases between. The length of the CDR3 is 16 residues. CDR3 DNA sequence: TGTGCCAGCAGCCCCTTCTCGGGGGGGGTAAGTCAGCCCCAGCATTTT. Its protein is CASSPFSGGVSQPQHF.

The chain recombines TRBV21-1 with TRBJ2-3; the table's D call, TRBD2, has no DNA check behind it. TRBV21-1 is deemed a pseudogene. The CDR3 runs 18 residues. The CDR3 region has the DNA TGTGCCAGCAGCAAAGCGGGAAAAGCGGGAGCTTCCCCAGATACGCAGTATTTT. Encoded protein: CASSKAGKAGASPDTQYF.

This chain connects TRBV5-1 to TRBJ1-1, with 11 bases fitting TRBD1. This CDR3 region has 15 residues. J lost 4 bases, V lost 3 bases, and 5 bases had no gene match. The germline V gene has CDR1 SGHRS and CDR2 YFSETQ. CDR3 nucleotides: TGCGCCAGCAGCTCTACCGGGACAGGGGGCACTGAAGCTTTCTTT. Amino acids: CASSSTGTGGTEAFF.

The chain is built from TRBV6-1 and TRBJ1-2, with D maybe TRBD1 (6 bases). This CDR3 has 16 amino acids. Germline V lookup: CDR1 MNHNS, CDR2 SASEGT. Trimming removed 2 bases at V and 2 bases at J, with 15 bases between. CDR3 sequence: CASSENWGQLNYGYTF. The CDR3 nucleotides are TGTGCCAGCAGTGAAAATTGGGGACAACTCAACTATGGCTACACCTTC.

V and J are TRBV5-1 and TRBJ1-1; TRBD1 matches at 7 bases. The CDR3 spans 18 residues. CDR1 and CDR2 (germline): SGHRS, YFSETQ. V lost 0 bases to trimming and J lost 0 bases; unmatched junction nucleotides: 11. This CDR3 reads CASSLVDRSLKLNTEAFF. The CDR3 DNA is TGCGCCAGCAGCTTGGTGGACAGGTCCCTTAAGCTGAACACTGAAGCTTTCTTT. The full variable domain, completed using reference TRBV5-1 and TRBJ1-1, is KAGVTQTPRYLIKTRGQQVTLSCSPISGHRSVSWYQQTPGQGLQFLFEYFSETQRNKGNFPGRFSGRQFSNSRSEMNVSTLELGDSALYLCASSLVDRSLKLNTEAFFGQGTRLTVV.

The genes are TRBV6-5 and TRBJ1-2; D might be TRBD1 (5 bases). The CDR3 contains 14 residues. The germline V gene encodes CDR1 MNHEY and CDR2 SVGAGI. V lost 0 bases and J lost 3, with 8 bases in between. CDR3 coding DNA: TGTGCCAGCAGTTACTCGTCAGGGCACTATGGCTACACCTTC. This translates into CASSYSSGHYGYTF.

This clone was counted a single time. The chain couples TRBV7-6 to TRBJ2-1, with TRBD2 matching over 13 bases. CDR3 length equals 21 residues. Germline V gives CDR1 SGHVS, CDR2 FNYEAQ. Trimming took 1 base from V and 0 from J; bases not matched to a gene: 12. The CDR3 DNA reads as TGTGCCAGCAGCTTAGGATTGGGCGGGACTAGCGGGACTGGCTCCTACAATGAGCAGTTCTTC. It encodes CASSLGLGGTSGTGSYNEQFF.

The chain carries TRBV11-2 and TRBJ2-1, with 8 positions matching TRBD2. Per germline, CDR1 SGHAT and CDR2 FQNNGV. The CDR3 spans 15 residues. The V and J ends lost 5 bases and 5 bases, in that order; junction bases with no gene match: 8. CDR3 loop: CASSPGTRPHNEQFF. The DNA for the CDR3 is TGTGCCAGCAGCCCAGGGACTAGACCTCACAATGAGCAGTTCTTC.

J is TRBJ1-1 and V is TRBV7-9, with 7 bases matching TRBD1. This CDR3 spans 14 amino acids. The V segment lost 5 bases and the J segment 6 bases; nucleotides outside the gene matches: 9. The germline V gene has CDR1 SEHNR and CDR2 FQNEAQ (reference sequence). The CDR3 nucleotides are TGTGCCAGCAGCCAGACAGGGATAATACCTGAAGCTTTCTTT. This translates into CASSQTGIIPEAFF.

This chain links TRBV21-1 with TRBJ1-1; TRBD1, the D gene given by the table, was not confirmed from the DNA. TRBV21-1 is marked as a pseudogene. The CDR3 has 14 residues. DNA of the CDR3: TGTGCCAGCAGTCCCGACAGAGGGAACACTGAAGCTTTCTTT. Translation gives CASSPDRGNTEAFF.

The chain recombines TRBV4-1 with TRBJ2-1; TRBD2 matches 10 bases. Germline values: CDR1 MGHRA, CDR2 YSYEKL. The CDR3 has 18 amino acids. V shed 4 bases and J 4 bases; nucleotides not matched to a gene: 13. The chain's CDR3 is CASSPPLLTSGTYNEQFF. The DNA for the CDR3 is TGCGCCAGCAGCCCGCCCCTCCTTACTAGCGGGACGTACAATGAGCAGTTCTTC.

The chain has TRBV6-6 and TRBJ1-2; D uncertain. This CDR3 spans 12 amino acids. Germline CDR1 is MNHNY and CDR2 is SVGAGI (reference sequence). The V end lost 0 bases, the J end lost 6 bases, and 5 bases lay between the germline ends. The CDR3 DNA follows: TGTGCCAGCAGTTACTCGAGGGATGGCTACACCTTC. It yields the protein CASSYSRDGYTF.

The CDR3 here is CASSSAGGNEQFF. As DNA, the CDR3 is TGTGCCAGCAGTTCGGCGGGGGGCAATGAGCAGTTCTTC. The rearrangement joins TRBV27 to TRBJ2-1, with 8 positions matching TRBD2. The CDR3 has 13 residues. V dropped 4 bases and J dropped 6; count of bases not matched to a gene: 2. Looked up from germline, CDR1 is MNHEY and CDR2 is SMNVEV (reference sequence).

The CDR3 DNA follows: TGTGCCAGCAGCTCCGATCAAACAGGGTTTCAGCCCCAGCATTTT. It specifies CASSSDQTGFQPQHF. The V and J genes are TRBV7-9 and TRBJ1-5, with D maybe TRBD1 (6 bases). Trimming took off 4 bases at V and 6 bases at J, with 16 bases between the two ends. The germline V gene has CDR1 SEHNR and CDR2 FQNEAQ (reference sequence). The CDR3 has 15 amino acids.

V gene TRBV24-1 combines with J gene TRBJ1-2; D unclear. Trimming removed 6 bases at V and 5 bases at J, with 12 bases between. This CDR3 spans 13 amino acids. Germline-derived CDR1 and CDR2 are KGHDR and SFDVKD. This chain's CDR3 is CATSPTEAYGYTF. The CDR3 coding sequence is TGTGCCACCAGTCCGACCGAGGCATATGGCTACACCTTC.

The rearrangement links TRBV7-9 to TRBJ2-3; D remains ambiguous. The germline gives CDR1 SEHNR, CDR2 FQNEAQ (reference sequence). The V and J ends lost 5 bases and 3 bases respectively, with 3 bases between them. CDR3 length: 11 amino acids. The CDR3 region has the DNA TGTGCCAGCAGCGCGACAGATACGCAGTATTTT. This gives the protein CASSATDTQYF.

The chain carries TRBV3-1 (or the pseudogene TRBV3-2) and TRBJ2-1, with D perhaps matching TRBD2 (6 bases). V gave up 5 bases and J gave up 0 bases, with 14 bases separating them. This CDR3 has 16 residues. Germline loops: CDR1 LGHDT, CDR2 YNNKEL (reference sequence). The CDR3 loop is CASSGRDSSSYNEQFF. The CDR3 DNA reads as TGTGCCAGCAGCGGCCGGGACTCGAGCTCCTACAATGAGCAGTTCTTC.

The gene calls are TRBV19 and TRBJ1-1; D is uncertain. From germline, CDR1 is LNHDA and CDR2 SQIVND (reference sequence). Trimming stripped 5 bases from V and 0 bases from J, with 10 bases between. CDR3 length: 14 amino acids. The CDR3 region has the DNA TGTGCCAGTAGTCCGCGAATGCTGAACACTGAAGCTTTCTTT. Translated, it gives CASSPRMLNTEAFF. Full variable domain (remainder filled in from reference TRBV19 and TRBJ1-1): DGGITQSPKYLFRKEGQNVTLSCEQNLNHDAMYWYRQDPGQGLRLIYYSQIVNDFQKGDIAEGYSVSREKKESFPLTVTSAQKNPTAFYLCASSPRMLNTEAFFGQGTRLTVV.

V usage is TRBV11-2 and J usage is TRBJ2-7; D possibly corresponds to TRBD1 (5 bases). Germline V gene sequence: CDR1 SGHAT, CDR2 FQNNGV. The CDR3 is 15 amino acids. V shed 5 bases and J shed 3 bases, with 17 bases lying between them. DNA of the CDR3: TGTGCCAGCAGCCCCACACGAGGACAAATCTACGAGCAGTACTTC. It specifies CASSPTRGQIYEQYF. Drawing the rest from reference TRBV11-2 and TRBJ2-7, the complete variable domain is EAGVAQSPRYKIIEKRQSVAFWCNPISGHATLYWYQQILGQGPKLLIQFQNNGVVDDSQLPKDRFSAERLKGVDSTLKIQPAKLEDSAVYLCASSPTRGQIYEQYFGPGTRLTVT.

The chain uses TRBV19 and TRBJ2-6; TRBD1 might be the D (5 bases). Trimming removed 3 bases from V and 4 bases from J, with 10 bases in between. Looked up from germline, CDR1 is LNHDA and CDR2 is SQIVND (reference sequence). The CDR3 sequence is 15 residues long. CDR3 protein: CASSMPGSGANVLTF. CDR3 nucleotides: TGTGCCAGTAGTATGCCAGGGTCCGGGGCCAACGTCCTGACTTTC.

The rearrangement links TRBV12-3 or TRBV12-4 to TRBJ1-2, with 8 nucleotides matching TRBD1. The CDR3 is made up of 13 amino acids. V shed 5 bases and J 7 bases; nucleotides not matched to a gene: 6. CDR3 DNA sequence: TGTGCCAGCAGTGGATGGACAGGGCCTGGCTACACCTTC. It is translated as CASSGWTGPGYTF.

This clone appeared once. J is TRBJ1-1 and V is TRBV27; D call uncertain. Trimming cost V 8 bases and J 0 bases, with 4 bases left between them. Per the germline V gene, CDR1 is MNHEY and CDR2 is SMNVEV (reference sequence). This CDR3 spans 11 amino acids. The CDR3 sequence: CASVLNTEAFF. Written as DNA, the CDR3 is TGTGCCAGCGTATTGAACACTGAAGCTTTCTTT.

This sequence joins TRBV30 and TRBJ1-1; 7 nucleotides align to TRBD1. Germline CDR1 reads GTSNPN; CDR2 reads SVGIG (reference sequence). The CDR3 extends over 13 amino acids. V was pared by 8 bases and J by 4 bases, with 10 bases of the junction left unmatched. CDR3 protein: CAGQGVGGTEAFF. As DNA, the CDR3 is TGTGCCGGTCAGGGGGTAGGGGGCACTGAAGCTTTCTTT.

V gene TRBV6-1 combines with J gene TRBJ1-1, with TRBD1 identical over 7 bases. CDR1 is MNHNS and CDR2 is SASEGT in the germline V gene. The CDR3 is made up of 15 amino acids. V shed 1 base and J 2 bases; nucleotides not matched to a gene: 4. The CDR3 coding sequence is TGTGCCAGCAGTGAAGGGACAGGATCAAACACTGAAGCTTTCTTT. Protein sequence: CASSEGTGSNTEAFF.

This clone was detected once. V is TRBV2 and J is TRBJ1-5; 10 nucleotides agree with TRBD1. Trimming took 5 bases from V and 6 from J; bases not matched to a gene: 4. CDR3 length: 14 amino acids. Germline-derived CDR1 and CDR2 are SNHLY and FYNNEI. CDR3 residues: CASSPGTGVQPQHF. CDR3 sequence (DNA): TGTGCCAGCAGTCCCGGGACAGGGGTTCAGCCCCAGCATTTT.

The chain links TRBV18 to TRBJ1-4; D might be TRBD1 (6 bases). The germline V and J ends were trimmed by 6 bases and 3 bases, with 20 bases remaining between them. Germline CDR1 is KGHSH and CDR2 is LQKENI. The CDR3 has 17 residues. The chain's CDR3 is CASSATQGSPPNEKLFF. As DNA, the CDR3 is TGTGCCAGCTCGGCTACTCAGGGGAGCCCCCCTAATGAAAAACTGTTTTTT.

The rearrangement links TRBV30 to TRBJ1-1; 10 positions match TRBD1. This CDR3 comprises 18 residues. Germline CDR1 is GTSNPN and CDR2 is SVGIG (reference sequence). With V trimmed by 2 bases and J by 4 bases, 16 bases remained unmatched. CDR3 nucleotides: TGTGCCTGGAGTCACCGGACAGGGGGAATTCTACCGGGCACTGAAGCTTTCTTT. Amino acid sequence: CAWSHRTGGILPGTEAFF. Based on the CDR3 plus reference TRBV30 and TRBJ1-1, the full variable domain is SQTIHQWPATLVQPVGSPLSLECTVEGTSNPNLYWYRQAAGRGLQLLFYSVGIGQISSEVPQNLSASRPQDRQFILSSKKLLLSDSGFYLCAWSHRTGGILPGTEAFFGQGTRLTVV.

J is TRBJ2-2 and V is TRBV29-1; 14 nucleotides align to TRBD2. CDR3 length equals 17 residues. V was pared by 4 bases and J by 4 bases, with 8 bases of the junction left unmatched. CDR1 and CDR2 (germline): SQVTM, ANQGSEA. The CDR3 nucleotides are TGCAGCGTTGCACCGGGACTAGCGGGAGTAAGCACCGGGGAGCTGTTTTTT. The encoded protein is CSVAPGLAGVSTGELFF.

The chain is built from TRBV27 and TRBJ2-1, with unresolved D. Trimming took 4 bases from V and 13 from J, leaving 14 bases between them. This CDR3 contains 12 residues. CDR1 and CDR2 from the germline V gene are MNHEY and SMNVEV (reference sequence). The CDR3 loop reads CASSSQSALQFF. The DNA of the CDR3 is TGTGCCAGCAGTTCCCAGTCCGCCCTTCAGTTCTTC.

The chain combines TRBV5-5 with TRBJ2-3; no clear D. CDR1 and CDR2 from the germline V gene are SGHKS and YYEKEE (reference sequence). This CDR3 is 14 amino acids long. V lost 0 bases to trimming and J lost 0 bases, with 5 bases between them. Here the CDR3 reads CASSLVGSTDTQYF. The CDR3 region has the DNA TGTGCCAGCAGCTTGGTCGGTAGCACAGATACGCAGTATTTT.

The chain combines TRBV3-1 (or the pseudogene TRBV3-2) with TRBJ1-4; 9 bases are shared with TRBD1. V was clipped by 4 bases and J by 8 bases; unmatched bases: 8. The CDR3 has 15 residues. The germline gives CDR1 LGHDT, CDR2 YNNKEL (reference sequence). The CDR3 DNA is TGTGCCAGCAGCCTTGCCGGGACAGGGAACGAAAAACTGTTTTTT. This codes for CASSLAGTGNEKLFF.

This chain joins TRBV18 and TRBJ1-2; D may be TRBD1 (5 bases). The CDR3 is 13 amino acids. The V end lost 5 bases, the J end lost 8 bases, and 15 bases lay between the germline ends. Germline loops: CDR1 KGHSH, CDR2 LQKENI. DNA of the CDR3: TGTGCCAGCTCAGAGACAGAATTGGTAGGCTACACCTTC. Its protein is CASSETELVGYTF.